The 32 T cell receptor beta chains in this list originate from one sample, sequenced in a study of beta chain features in type 1 diabetes. No antigen is known for these receptors. The entirety of the isolated RNA underwent reverse transcription, so expressed TCRB transcripts were sequenced. Profiling relied on immunoSEQ multiplex PCR, and the TCRdb table lists in-frame clones only, not all of them. The data contain 150,000 to 200,000 clones, approximately 62% of them singletons. Study-wide points: Across all four CD4+ subsets, people with type 1 diabetes showed modestly shorter TCRB CDR3s.

Sequences were obtained from naive CD4+ T cells from blood. The receptor set was obtained from a man aged 25-45 years with type 1 diabetes.

The chain uses TRBV29-1 and TRBJ1-2; D is perhaps TRBD1 (6 bases). The V and J ends lost 4 bases and 0 bases respectively, with 6 bases between them. This CDR3 has 12 amino acids. From germline, CDR1 is SQVTM and CDR2 ANQGSEA. DNA of the CDR3: TGCAGCGTTGCAGGGGCTAACTATGGCTACACCTTC. This codes for CSVAGANYGYTF.

The table lists this clone with a few counts. The chain couples TRBV5-4 to TRBJ1-1; perhaps TRBD1 as D (5 bases). The germline gives CDR1 SGHNT, CDR2 YYREEE (reference sequence). The CDR3 covers 13 residues. V was trimmed by 4 bases and J by 5 bases, leaving 12 bases between them. The CDR3 DNA sequence: TGTGCCAGCAGCCTCATTCAGGGAACTGAAGCTTTCTTT. Its translation is CASSLIQGTEAFF.

The chain carries TRBV11-2 and TRBJ2-7; D may be TRBD1 (6 bases). This CDR3 spans 14 amino acids. The germline V gene has CDR1 SGHAT and CDR2 FQNNGV. V was pared by 4 bases and J by 0 bases, with 10 bases between. CDR3 DNA sequence: TGTGCCAGCAGCTCTTTCAGGGGCTCCTACGAGCAGTACTTC. It codes for CASSSFRGSYEQYF.

The chain couples TRBV2 to TRBJ2-1; 9 bases fit TRBD2. V dropped 1 base and J dropped 2; count of bases not matched to a gene: 9. This CDR3 region has 18 residues. Germline CDR1 is SNHLY and CDR2 is FYNNEI. CDR3 sequence reads: CASSEVSLTSGPYNEQFF. CDR3 coding DNA: TGTGCCAGCAGTGAAGTCTCACTCACTAGCGGGCCCTACAATGAGCAGTTCTTC.

This rearrangement joins TRBV11-2 to TRBJ1-3; TRBD1 might be the D (5 bases). The CDR3 loop spans 16 amino acids. CDR1 and CDR2 from the germline V gene are SGHAT and FQNNGV. Trimming shortened V by 3 bases and J by 3 bases, and 15 bases separated the two germline ends. In DNA form, the CDR3 reads TGTGCCAGCAGCTTCGGCAGGGCCGCCGGTGGAAACACCATATATTTT. Amino acid sequence: CASSFGRAAGGNTIYF.

The chain employs TRBV29-1 and TRBJ1-1, with D perhaps matching TRBD1 (5 bases). In germline, CDR1 is SQVTM, CDR2 ANQGSEA. V gave up 6 bases and J gave up 5 bases, with 13 bases separating them. This CDR3 has 12 residues. Written as DNA, the CDR3 is TGCAGCGTGGGCAGGGCTGAGACTGAAGCTTTCTTT. It encodes CSVGRAETEAFF.

This clone has a handful of counts. The rearrangement joins TRBV30 to TRBJ2-1; D remains ambiguous. Trimming left V 0 bases short and J 0 bases short, with 12 bases between. This CDR3 is 16 amino acids long. The germline CDR1 and CDR2 sequences are GTSNPN and SVGIG (reference sequence). CDR3 in DNA: TGTGCCTGGAGTGTATCTAGGACGAGCTCCTACAATGAGCAGTTCTTC. It specifies CAWSVSRTSSYNEQFF.

This clone was detected only once. The CDR3 DNA is TGTGCCAGCAGCGTAGAAATGGGGACAGCTAACACTGAAGCTTTCTTT. The encoded protein is CASSVEMGTANTEAFF. The V gene is TRBV9, the J gene TRBJ1-1, with 7 bases matching TRBD1. Trimming took 0 bases from V and 2 from J; bases not matched to a gene: 7. This CDR3 spans 16 amino acids. Germline V gives CDR1 SGDLS, CDR2 YYNGEE.

The V gene is TRBV2, the J gene TRBJ2-3; weak D call: TRBD1 (6 bases). Germline values: CDR1 SNHLY, CDR2 FYNNEI. The CDR3 consists of 15 residues. Trimming took 1 base from V and 1 from J, leaving 9 bases between them. CDR3: CASSEGEGGTDTQYF. For the CDR3, the DNA is TGTGCCAGCAGTGAAGGCGAGGGGGGCACAGATACGCAGTATTTT.

The chain uses TRBV29-1 and TRBJ1-1; maybe TRBD1 (5 bases). This CDR3 is built from 14 residues. CDR1 is SQVTM, CDR2 ANQGSEA, per germline. V dropped 0 bases and J dropped 10 bases, with 18 bases sitting between them. The CDR3 DNA reads TGCAGCGTTGAAGATTACGGGACGCTTCTGGGAGCTTTCTTT. It is translated as CSVEDYGTLLGAFF.

On this clone itself: One end of the junction does not line up with germline, which may come from a read error. The chain carries TRBV6-6 and TRBJ2-5; 7 nucleotides agree with TRBD1. Germline V gene lookup returns CDR1 MNHNY and CDR2 SVGAGI (reference sequence). This CDR3 contains 12 residues. CDR3 sequence reads: CASSDPGQVADF. CDR3 sequence (DNA): TGTGCCAGCAGCGACCCAGGACAGGTGGCAGACTTC.

This clone was seen only once. Here the CDR3 DNA reads TGCAGCGTTGCAACCGGGGAGACCCAGTACTTC. Amino acid sequence: CSVATGETQYF. The gene calls are TRBV29-1 and TRBJ2-5; no firm D call. The V end lost 4 bases, the J end lost 5 bases, and 8 bases lay between the germline ends. The CDR3 runs 11 residues. The V gene's germline CDR1 is SQVTM and CDR2 ANQGSEA. Looking up the rest from reference TRBV29-1 and TRBJ2-5 gives the full variable domain: SAVISQKPSRDICQRGTSLTIQCQVDSQVTMMFWYRQQPGQSLTLIATANQGSEATYESGFVIDKFPISRPNLTFSTLTVSNMSPEDSSIYLCSVATGETQYFGPGTRLLVL.

The chain has TRBV6-5 and TRBJ2-5; tentatively, D is TRBD2 (6 bases). Germline assignment: CDR1 MNHEY and CDR2 SVGAGI. The ends were cut back, 0 bases at V and 2 bases at J, with 7 bases in the middle. The CDR3 is 14 amino acids. CDR3 in DNA: TGTGCCAGCAGTTACTCGGAGGGGCAAGAGACCCAGTACTTC. Translated: CASSYSEGQETQYF.

The CDR3: CASSLVVGTLNEQFF. The CDR3 DNA sequence: TGCGCCAGCAGCTTGGTCGTTGGGACTCTCAATGAGCAGTTCTTC. The V gene is TRBV5-1, the J gene TRBJ2-1; TRBD2 might be the D (6 bases). The CDR3 contains 15 residues. The germline V gene has CDR1 SGHRS and CDR2 YFSETQ. With 0 bases removed from V and 6 bases from J, the gap between germline ends came to 13 bases.

The rearrangement links TRBV29-1 to TRBJ1-2; 7 positions agree with TRBD1. J lost 8 bases, V lost 7 bases, and 10 bases had no gene match. This CDR3 region has 12 residues. Germline CDR1 reads SQVTM; CDR2 reads ANQGSEA. CDR3 in amino acids: CSAADRQYGYTF. For the CDR3, the DNA is TGCAGCGCCGCGGACAGGCAATACGGCTACACCTTC.

The rearrangement joins TRBV29-1 to TRBJ1-5; TRBD1 might be the D (5 bases). V dropped 7 bases and J dropped 7 bases, with 17 bases sitting between them. CDR1 SQVTM and CDR2 ANQGSEA come from the germline V gene. The CDR3 has 13 residues. The CDR3 region is CSAMTATHQPQHF. In DNA form, the CDR3 reads TGCAGCGCCATGACAGCCACACACCAGCCCCAGCATTTT.

V usage is TRBV20-1 and J usage is TRBJ2-1; a weak D match, TRBD1 (6 bases). CDR3 length equals 10 residues. V was clipped by 6 bases and J by 15 bases, with 15 bases between them. Germline V gene data show CDR1 as DFQATT and CDR2 as SNEGSKA (reference sequence). DNA for the CDR3: TGCAGTGCGGTCTACAGGGATCCGTTCTTC. It yields the protein CSAVYRDPFF.

The gene calls are TRBV20-1 and TRBJ1-2; D not resolved. V was trimmed by 6 bases and J by 2 bases, leaving 7 bases between them. Germline CDR1 reads DFQATT; CDR2 reads SNEGSKA (reference sequence). This CDR3 comprises 11 residues. The CDR3 loop reads CSAESNYGYTF. The CDR3 nucleotides read TGCAGTGCGGAATCCAACTATGGCTACACCTTC.

The chain combines TRBV15 with TRBJ2-4; D may match TRBD1 or TRBD2 (6 bases each). This CDR3 is built from 16 residues. CDR1 and CDR2 from the germline V gene are LNHNV and YYDKDF (reference sequence). The V and J ends lost 2 bases and 8 bases respectively, with 19 bases between them. This CDR3 is CATSRSTGAGGDIQYF. The CDR3 nucleotides read TGTGCCACCAGCAGAAGTACGGGGGCGGGTGGAGACATTCAGTACTTC.

J is TRBJ2-5 and V is TRBV5-4; D unresolved. The V end was cut by 0 bases, the J end by 1 base, with 4 bases between. This CDR3 comprises 13 residues. The V gene's germline CDR1 is SGHNT and CDR2 YYREEE (reference sequence). CDR3 loop: CASSLGGQETQYF. The CDR3 DNA reads TGTGCCAGCAGCTTGGGAGGCCAAGAGACCCAGTACTTC. Full variable domain (rest looked up from reference TRBV5-4 and TRBJ2-5): ETGVTQSPTHLIKTRGQQVTLRCSSQSGHNTVSWYQQALGQGPQFIFQYYREEENGRGNFPPRFSGLQFPNYSSELNVNALELDDSALYLCASSLGGQETQYFGPGTRLLVL.

This clone appeared a few times. The V call is TRBV4-3, the J call TRBJ2-7; the D gene is possibly TRBD2 (5 bases). Trimming pared 0 bases from V and 4 bases from J, leaving 16 bases between. The CDR3 totals 16 residues. Germline CDR1 LGHNA, CDR2 YSLEER. CDR3 bases: TGCGCCAGCAGCCAAGATTATTCGGAGGCTCGATACGAGCAGTACTTC. Its translation: CASSQDYSEARYEQYF.

The V and J genes are TRBV18 and TRBJ2-5; 7 bases are shared with TRBD2. Germline lookup yields CDR1 KGHSH and CDR2 LQKENI. This CDR3 spans 14 amino acids. The V gene end was trimmed by 3 bases and the J gene end by 3 bases; junction bases not matched to a gene: 4. The CDR3 DNA reads TGTGCCAGCTCACCCGGGACTATTGAAGAGACCCAGTACTTC. The encoded protein is CASSPGTIEETQYF.

This chain connects TRBV7-9 to TRBJ1-1; D not certain. V gave up 2 bases and J gave up 8 bases, with 12 bases separating them. The CDR3 runs 13 residues. Germline V CDR1 and CDR2: SEHNR, FQNEAQ (reference sequence). CDR3: CASSLQDLPEAFF. CDR3 bases: TGTGCCAGCAGCTTACAGGACCTACCCGAAGCTTTCTTT.

The V and J genes are TRBV15 and TRBJ2-5, with D possibly being TRBD1 (5 bases). Per the germline V gene, CDR1 is LNHNV and CDR2 is YYDKDF (reference sequence). This CDR3 spans 15 amino acids. Trimming took off 0 bases at V and 2 bases at J, with 10 bases between the two ends. CDR3 loop: CATSREPGQQETQYF. The CDR3 DNA sequence: TGTGCCACCAGCAGAGAGCCTGGACAACAAGAGACCCAGTACTTC.

V is TRBV20-1 and J is TRBJ1-1, with D uncertain. In germline, CDR1 is DFQATT, CDR2 SNEGSKA (reference sequence). The CDR3 sequence is 11 residues long. The CDR3 DNA reads TGCAGCGCACAGTGGAACACTGAAGCTTTCTTT. It is translated as CSAQWNTEAFF.

The chain carries TRBV9 and TRBJ2-5; D gene unclear. CDR1 is SGDLS and CDR2 is YYNGEE in the germline V gene. Trimming left V 4 bases short and J 0 bases short, with 10 bases between. The CDR3 is 14 residues long. DNA for the CDR3: TGTGCCAGCAGCCCCGGCCAAAACCAAGAGACCCAGTACTTC. Translated: CASSPGQNQETQYF.

This clone was found once. J is TRBJ2-5 and V is TRBV7-2; D is unresolved. Germline V gene data show CDR1 as SGHTA and CDR2 as FQGNSA. The CDR3 is 15 residues long. Trimming removed 7 bases at V and 4 bases at J, with 19 bases between. CDR3 DNA: TGTGCCAGCAACCATCACTCCCAGGTGGGAGAGACCCAGTACTTC. Encoded protein: CASNHHSQVGETQYF.

The rearrangement uses TRBV10-3 and TRBJ2-5; D unresolved. This CDR3 region has 13 residues. V was trimmed by 0 bases and J by 5 bases, leaving 7 bases between them. Germline assignment: CDR1 ENHRY and CDR2 SYGVKD. CDR3: CAISESTGETQYF. CDR3 DNA sequence: TGTGCCATCAGTGAGTCGACTGGTGAGACCCAGTACTTC.

The V gene is TRBV2, the J gene TRBJ2-3, with TRBD1 matching over 7 bases. This CDR3 is 14 amino acids long. CDR1 and CDR2 (germline): SNHLY, FYNNEI. V lost 5 bases to trimming and J lost 1 base; unmatched junction nucleotides: 3. Here the CDR3 DNA reads TGTGCCAGCAGTAAGCAGGGGGGCACAGATACGCAGTATTTT. This translates into CASSKQGGTDTQYF.

The chain uses TRBV12-5 and TRBJ2-3; a weak D match, TRBD2 (5 bases). The CDR3 sequence is 12 residues long. Trimming stripped 6 bases from V and 4 bases from J, with 8 bases between. The germline CDR1 and CDR2 sequences are LGHNT and FRNRAP. CDR3 sequence reads: CASGRAPDTQYF. For the CDR3, the DNA is TGTGCTAGTGGGCGGGCCCCAGATACGCAGTATTTT.

The chain couples TRBV20-1 to TRBJ2-5, with unresolved D. This CDR3 has 11 residues. Germline CDR1 reads DFQATT; CDR2 reads SNEGSKA (reference sequence). The V end lost 8 bases, the J end lost 5 bases, and 12 bases lay between the germline ends. The CDR3 region has the DNA TGCAGTCCCGTATGGCTTGAGACCCAGTACTTC. This gives the protein CSPVWLETQYF.

In its sample, this clone was seen a few times. This chain uses TRBV5-5 with TRBJ2-1; D remains unclear. The CDR3 runs 14 residues. CDR1 and CDR2 from the germline V gene are SGHKS and YYEKEE (reference sequence). V dropped 4 bases and J dropped 5 bases, with 13 bases sitting between them. The CDR3 nucleotides read TGTGCCAGCAGCGGGGATATTAATAACAATGAGCAGTTCTTC. Amino acids: CASSGDINNNEQFF.